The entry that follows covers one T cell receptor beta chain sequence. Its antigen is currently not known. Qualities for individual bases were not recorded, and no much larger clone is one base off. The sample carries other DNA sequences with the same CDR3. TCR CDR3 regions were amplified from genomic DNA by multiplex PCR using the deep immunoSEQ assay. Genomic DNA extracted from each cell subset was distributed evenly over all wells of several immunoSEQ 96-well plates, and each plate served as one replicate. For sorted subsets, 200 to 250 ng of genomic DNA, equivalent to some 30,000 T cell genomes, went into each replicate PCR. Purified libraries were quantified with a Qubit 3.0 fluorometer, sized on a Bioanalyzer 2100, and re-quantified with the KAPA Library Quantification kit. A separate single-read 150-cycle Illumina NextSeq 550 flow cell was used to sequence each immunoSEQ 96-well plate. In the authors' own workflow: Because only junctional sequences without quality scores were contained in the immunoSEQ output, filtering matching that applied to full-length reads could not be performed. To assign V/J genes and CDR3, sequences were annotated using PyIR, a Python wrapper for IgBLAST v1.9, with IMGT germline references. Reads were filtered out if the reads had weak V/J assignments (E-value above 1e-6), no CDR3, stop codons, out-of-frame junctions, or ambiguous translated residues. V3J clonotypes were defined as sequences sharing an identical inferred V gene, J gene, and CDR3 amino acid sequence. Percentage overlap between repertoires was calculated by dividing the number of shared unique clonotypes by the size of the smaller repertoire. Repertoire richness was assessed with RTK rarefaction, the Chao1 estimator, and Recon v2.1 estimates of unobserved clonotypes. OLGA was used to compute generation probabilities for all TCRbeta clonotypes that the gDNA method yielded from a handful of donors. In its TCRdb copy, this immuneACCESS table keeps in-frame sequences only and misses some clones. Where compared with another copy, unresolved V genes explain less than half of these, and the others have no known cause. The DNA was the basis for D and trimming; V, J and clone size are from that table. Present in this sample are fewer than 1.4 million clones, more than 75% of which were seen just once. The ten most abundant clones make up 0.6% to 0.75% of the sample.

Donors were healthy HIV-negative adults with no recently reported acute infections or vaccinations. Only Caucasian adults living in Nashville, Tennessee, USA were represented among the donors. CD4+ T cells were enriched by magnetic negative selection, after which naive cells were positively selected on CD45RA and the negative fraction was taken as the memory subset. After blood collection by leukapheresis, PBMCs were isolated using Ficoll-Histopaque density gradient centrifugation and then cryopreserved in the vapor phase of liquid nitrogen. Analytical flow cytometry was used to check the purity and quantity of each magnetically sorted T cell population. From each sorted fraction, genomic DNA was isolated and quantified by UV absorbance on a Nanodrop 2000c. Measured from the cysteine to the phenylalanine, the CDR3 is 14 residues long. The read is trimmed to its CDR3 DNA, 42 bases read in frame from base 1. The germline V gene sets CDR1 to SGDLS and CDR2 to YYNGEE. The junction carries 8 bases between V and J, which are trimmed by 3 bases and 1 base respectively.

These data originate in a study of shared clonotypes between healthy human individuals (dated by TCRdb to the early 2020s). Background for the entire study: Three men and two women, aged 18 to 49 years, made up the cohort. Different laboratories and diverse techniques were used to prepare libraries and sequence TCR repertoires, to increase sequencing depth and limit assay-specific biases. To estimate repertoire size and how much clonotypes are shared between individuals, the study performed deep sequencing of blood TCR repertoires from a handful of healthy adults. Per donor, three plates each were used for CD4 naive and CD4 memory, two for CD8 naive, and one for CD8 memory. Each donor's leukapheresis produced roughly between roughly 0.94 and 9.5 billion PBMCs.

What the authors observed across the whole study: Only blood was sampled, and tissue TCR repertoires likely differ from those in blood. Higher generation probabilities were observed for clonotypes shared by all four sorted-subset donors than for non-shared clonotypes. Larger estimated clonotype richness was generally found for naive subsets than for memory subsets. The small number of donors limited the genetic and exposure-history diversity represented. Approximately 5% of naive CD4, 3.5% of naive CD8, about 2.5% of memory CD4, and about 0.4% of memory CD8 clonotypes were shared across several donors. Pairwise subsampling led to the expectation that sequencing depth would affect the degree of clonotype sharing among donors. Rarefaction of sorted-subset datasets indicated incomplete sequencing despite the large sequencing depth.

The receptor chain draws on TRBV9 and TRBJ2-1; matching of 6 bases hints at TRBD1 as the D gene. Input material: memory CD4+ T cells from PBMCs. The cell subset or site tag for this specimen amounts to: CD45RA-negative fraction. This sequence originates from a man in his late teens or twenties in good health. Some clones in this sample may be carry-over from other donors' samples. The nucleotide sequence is TGTGCCAGCAGCGAGACAGGTTCCTACAATGAGCAGTTCTTC. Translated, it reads CASSETGSYNEQFF.